The following is a TCR beta chain sequence with its context. The antigen remains unidentified. This record belongs to a study of CD8 T cells in ankylosing spondylitis. Whole-study results and caveats: Eight or nine highly homologous variants made up a TCR beta motif that seemed to typify ankylosing spondylitis blood.

TCRdb re-called the 5' RACE reads through MiXCR, storing one row per CDR3 protein. The sample holds a few hundred thousand distinct CDR3 sequences; roughly 12% are singletons and the top ten take almost 7%. This CDR3 contains 15 residues. V was pared by 5 bases and J by 5 bases, with 17 bases between. Germline CDR1 is SGHRS and CDR2 is YFSETQ. The specimen was blood, either unsorted or a sorted T cell fraction (not recorded which). V and J are TRBV5-1 and TRBJ1-5; D may be TRBD1 (6 bases). The receptor was isolated from a male donor with ankylosing spondylitis. The CDR3 loop is CASRLGAGGHQPQHF. The CDR3 DNA sequence: TGCGCCAGCAGACTGGGGGCGGGGGGACATCAGCCCCAGCATTTT.